These 18 T cell receptor beta chains share one sample of origin, sequenced in a study of cytomegalovirus exposure and HLA in healthy donors. Researchers ran the PCR with 60 Vbeta and 13 Jbeta primers. TCRdb keeps only in-frame clones here, not all; method: immunoSEQ multiplex PCR. The sample shows some 130,000 clones, about 68% of them seen only once. The sample comprised PBMCs. These receptors were taken from a human donor in good health.

The V gene is TRBV5-1, the J gene TRBJ1-4; 8 positions agree with TRBD1. Germline values: CDR1 SGHRS, CDR2 YFSETQ. J lost 4 bases, V lost 4 bases, and 6 bases had no gene match. This CDR3 comprises 15 residues. This CDR3 reads CASSPGQGSNEKLFF. In nucleotides, the CDR3 is TGCGCCAGCAGCCCCGGACAGGGCAGTAATGAAAAACTGTTTTTT.

The chain has TRBV10-3 and TRBJ2-7; D is undetermined. The germline CDR1 and CDR2 sequences are ENHRY and SYGVKD. V was trimmed by 0 bases and J by 3 bases, leaving 3 bases between them. The CDR3 is 12 residues long. The CDR3 DNA follows: TGTGCCATCAGTGAGTCCTACTACGAGCAGTACTTC. It codes for CAISESYYEQYF.

This clone was seen only once. J is TRBJ2-7 and V is TRBV4-2, with a weak D call TRBD2 (8 bases). Germline CDR1 and CDR2: LGHNA and YNFKEQ. The ends were cut back, 4 bases at V and 7 bases at J, with 17 bases in the middle. The CDR3 contains 14 residues. CDR3 residues: CASSPGLGGTEQYF. In DNA form, the CDR3 reads TGTGCCAGCAGCCCGGGACTAGGGGGCACAGAGCAGTACTTC.

The J gene is TRBJ2-7, the V gene TRBV10-3, with 9 bases that match TRBD1. V dropped 6 bases and J dropped 6; count of bases not matched to a gene: 3. The CDR3 runs to 12 residues. From germline, CDR1 is ENHRY and CDR2 SYGVKD. The CDR3 coding sequence is TGTGCCATCAGAACAGGGGGCTCCGAGCAGTACTTC. Its translation: CAIRTGGSEQYF.

In this sample, this clone turned up a few times. This sequence joins TRBV7-3 and TRBJ2-1, with D tentatively TRBD2 (5 bases). The CDR3 is made up of 16 amino acids. CDR1 is SGHTA and CDR2 is FQGTGA in the germline V gene. The ends were cut back, 5 bases at V and 3 bases at J, with 17 bases in the middle. In DNA, the CDR3 is TGTGCCAGCAGCCCGGGGTGGGCGGAGAACTACAATGAGCAGTTCTTC. Its translation is CASSPGWAENYNEQFF.

This clone occurred a few times. CDR3 residues: CASSLVLLGWAGQETQYF. The CDR3 DNA reads TGCGCCAGCAGCTTGGTCCTCCTAGGGTGGGCGGGACAAGAGACCCAGTACTTC. The rearrangement uses TRBV5-1 and TRBJ2-5; possibly TRBD2 for D (6 bases). V was shortened by 0 bases and J by 2 bases, with 20 bases between the two germline ends. CDR1 is SGHRS, CDR2 YFSETQ, per germline. CDR3 size: 18 residues. Drawing the rest from reference TRBV5-1 and TRBJ2-5, the complete variable domain is KAGVTQTPRYLIKTRGQQVTLSCSPISGHRSVSWYQQTPGQGLQFLFEYFSETQRNKGNFPGRFSGRQFSNSRSEMNVSTLELGDSALYLCASSLVLLGWAGQETQYFGPGTRLLVL.

V is TRBV10-3 and J is TRBJ1-1, with 7 bases identical to TRBD1. The CDR3 has 18 amino acids. CDR1 is ENHRY and CDR2 is SYGVKD in the germline V gene. Trimming at V came to 5 bases and at J to 3 bases, leaving 18 bases not matched to a gene. CDR3 sequence (DNA): TGTGCCATCAGTCCCGACAGGGTAACGACCAGGCCCGACACTGAAGCTTTCTTT. Protein product: CAISPDRVTTRPDTEAFF.

This clone was recorded once. This chain links TRBV4-1 with TRBJ2-3; D gene unclear. The CDR3 loop spans 14 amino acids. The germline V gene encodes CDR1 MGHRA and CDR2 YSYEKL. V was clipped by 0 bases and J by 6 bases, with 10 bases between them. Here the CDR3 DNA reads TGCGCCAGCAGCCAAGAGTTCGAGCTGGATACGCAGTATTTT. Amino acid sequence: CASSQEFELDTQYF.

This rearrangement joins TRBV7-8 to TRBJ1-1; a possible D gene is TRBD1 (5 bases). V was trimmed by 0 bases and J by 3 bases, leaving 14 bases between them. Per germline, CDR1 SGHVS and CDR2 FQNEAQ. CDR3 length: 16 amino acids. The DNA of the CDR3 is TGTGCCAGCAGCTTAGCGCGGCAGCAGGGTGACACTGAAGCTTTCTTT. Translating gives CASSLARQQGDTEAFF. Full variable domain (outside the CDR3, taken from reference TRBV7-8 and TRBJ1-1): GAGVSQSPRYKVAKRGQDVALRCDPISGHVSLFWYQQALGQGPEFLTYFQNEAQLDKSGLPSDRFFAERPEGSVSTLKIQRTQQEDSAVYLCASSLARQQGDTEAFFGQGTRLTVV.

This chain links TRBV2 with TRBJ2-1, with 9 positions matching TRBD2. Unmatched junction bases numbered 10, after V lost 3 bases and J lost 10 bases. This CDR3 has 15 amino acids. Germline assignment: CDR1 SNHLY and CDR2 FYNNEI. In DNA, the CDR3 is TGTGCCAGCAGTGAGGAGGTAGCGGGAGTACACGAGCAGTTCTTC. Translated, it gives CASSEEVAGVHEQFF.

Concerning this clone: Sequence at one end of the junction differs from germline and may be a read error. The chain uses TRBV25-1 and TRBJ2-3, with 10 bases fitting TRBD2. Per germline, CDR1 MGHDK and CDR2 SYGVNS. The CDR3 extends over 15 amino acids. CDR3 sequence reads: CASQTLAGVTDAQYF. In DNA form, the CDR3 reads TGTGCCAGCCAAACCCTAGCGGGAGTCACAGATGCGCAGTATTTT.

Only a few counts were recorded for this clone. This chain links TRBV19 with TRBJ2-7; 8 bases match TRBD2. The CDR3 is 15 residues long. V trimming: 3 bases; J trimming: 7 bases; junction bases outside the gene matches: 11. CDR1 and CDR2 (germline): LNHDA, SQIVND (reference sequence). The CDR3: CASSILTGGPGEQYF. CDR3 bases: TGTGCCAGTAGTATTCTGACGGGAGGGCCGGGGGAGCAGTACTTC. The complete variable domain, with remaining parts taken from reference TRBV19 and TRBJ2-7, reads DGGITQSPKYLFRKEGQNVTLSCEQNLNHDAMYWYRQDPGQGLRLIYYSQIVNDFQKGDIAEGYSVSREKKESFPLTVTSAQKNPTAFYLCASSILTGGPGEQYFGPGTRLTVT.

The chain carries TRBV5-1 and TRBJ2-1, with unresolved D. V was cut by 4 bases and J by 2 bases, with 13 bases left in between. The CDR3 length is 15 residues. The germline V gene encodes CDR1 SGHRS and CDR2 YFSETQ. The chain's CDR3 is CASSPDSNPYNEQFF. Here the CDR3 DNA reads TGCGCCAGCAGCCCTGACTCGAACCCCTACAATGAGCAGTTCTTC.

V gene TRBV27 combines with J gene TRBJ1-6; no clear D gene. Germline CDR1 and CDR2: MNHEY and SMNVEV (reference sequence). Trimming pared 6 bases from V and 4 bases from J, leaving 4 bases between. CDR3 length equals 12 residues. The CDR3 reads CASSPYNSPLHF. The DNA for the CDR3 is TGTGCCAGCAGCCCGTATAATTCACCCCTCCACTTT.

In its sample, this clone was seen a few times. The genes are TRBV19 and TRBJ2-7; 10 bases match TRBD1. Germline-derived CDR1 and CDR2 are LNHDA and SQIVND (reference sequence). The CDR3 length is 15 residues. The trim removed 4 bases at V and 3 bases at J, leaving 6 bases unmatched. This CDR3 is CASSNIGQGDYEQYF. The CDR3 nucleotides read TGTGCCAGTAGTAATATTGGACAGGGGGACTACGAGCAGTACTTC.

This clone was counted between two and nine times. The chain carries TRBV5-6 and TRBJ2-5; D remains ambiguous. The V end lost 0 bases, the J end lost 2 bases, and 8 bases lay between the germline ends. The germline V gene has CDR1 SGHDT and CDR2 YYEEEE. This CDR3 has 14 residues. The chain's CDR3 is CASSLDTRQETQYF. The CDR3 DNA follows: TGTGCCAGCAGCTTGGACACCAGACAAGAGACCCAGTACTTC.

The chain combines TRBV27 with TRBJ2-1; the D gene is possibly TRBD1 (6 bases). Germline CDR1 reads MNHEY; CDR2 reads SMNVEV (reference sequence). CDR3 length: 14 residues. V lost 0 bases and J lost 7, with 10 bases in between. The CDR3 is CASSLSQQGNEQFF. The DNA of the CDR3 is TGTGCCAGCAGTTTATCACAACAGGGTAATGAGCAGTTCTTC.

The gene calls are TRBV6-5 and TRBJ2-3; a possible D gene is TRBD1 (5 bases). Trimming took 2 bases from V and 2 from J, leaving 8 bases between them. Germline-derived CDR1 and CDR2 are MNHEY and SVGAGI. The CDR3 has 14 amino acids. CDR3 sequence reads: CASSYDRTTDTQYF. The CDR3 nucleotides are TGTGCCAGCAGTTACGACAGAACCACAGATACGCAGTATTTT.